This T cell receptor (beta chain) stems from a study of T cells after yellow fever vaccination. MiXCR, run by TCRdb on the 5' RACE reads, gives a single entry per CDR3 protein. The sample shows about 320,000 distinct CDR3 sequences, 6.8% of them seen only once. The clonotype comes from a man aged 18 to 35 who received the YFV17D yellow fever vaccine. Sequences were derived from PBMCs, sampled approximately 47 days after the first yellow fever vaccination.

CDR3 amino acids: CSASLDSPGFAFF. DNA for the CDR3: TGCAGTGCTAGCCTTGACAGTCCGGGCTTTGCTTTCTTT. The genes are TRBV20-1 and TRBJ1-1, with a tentative D call TRBD1 (5 bases). Germline V lookup: CDR1 DFQATT, CDR2 SNEGSKA (reference sequence). Trimming took off 3 bases at V and 11 bases at J, with 19 bases between the two ends. The CDR3 sequence is 13 residues long.